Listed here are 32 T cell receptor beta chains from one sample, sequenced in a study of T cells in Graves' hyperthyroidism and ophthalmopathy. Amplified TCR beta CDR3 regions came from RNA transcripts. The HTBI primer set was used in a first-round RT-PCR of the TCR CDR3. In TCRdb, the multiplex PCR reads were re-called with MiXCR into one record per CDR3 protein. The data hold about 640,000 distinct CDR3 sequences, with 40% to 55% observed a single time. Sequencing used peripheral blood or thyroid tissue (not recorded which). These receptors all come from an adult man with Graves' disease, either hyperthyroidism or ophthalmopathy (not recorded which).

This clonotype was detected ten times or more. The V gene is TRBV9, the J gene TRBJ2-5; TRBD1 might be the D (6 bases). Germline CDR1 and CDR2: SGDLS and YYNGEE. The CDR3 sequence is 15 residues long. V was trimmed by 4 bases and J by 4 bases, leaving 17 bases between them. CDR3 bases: TGTGCCAGCAGCCTTCGGGACAACGTGGGAGAGACCCAGTACTTC. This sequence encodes CASSLRDNVGETQYF.

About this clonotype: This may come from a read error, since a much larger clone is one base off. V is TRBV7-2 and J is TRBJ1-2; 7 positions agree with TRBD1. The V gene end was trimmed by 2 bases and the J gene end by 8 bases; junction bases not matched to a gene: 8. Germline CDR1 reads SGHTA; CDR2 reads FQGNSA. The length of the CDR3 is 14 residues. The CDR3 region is CASSLTGEGYGYTF. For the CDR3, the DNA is TGTGCCAGCAGCTTAACAGGGGAAGGTTACGGCTACACCTTC.

CDR3 residues: CASSAGRGSPYGYTF. The CDR3 coding sequence is TGTGCCAGCAGTGCCGGGCGAGGATCCCCCTATGGCTACACCTTC. V gene TRBV2 combines with J gene TRBJ1-2; D unresolved. CDR3 length: 15 amino acids. Trimming stripped 4 bases from V and 4 bases from J, with 16 bases between. The germline V gene has CDR1 SNHLY and CDR2 FYNNEI.

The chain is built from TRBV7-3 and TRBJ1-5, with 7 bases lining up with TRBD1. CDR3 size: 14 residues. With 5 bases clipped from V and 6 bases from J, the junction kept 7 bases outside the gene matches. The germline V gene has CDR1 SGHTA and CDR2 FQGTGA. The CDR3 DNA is TGTGCCAGCAGCACGGACAGGACGGGTCAGCCCCAGCATTTT. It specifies CASSTDRTGQPQHF.

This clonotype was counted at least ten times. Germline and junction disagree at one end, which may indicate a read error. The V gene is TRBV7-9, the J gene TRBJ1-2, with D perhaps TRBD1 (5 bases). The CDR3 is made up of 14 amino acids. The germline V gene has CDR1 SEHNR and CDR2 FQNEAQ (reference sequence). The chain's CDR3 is CASSTSGTLYDYTF. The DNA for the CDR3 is TGTGCCAGCAGCACATCGGGGACCCTCTATGACTACACCTTC.

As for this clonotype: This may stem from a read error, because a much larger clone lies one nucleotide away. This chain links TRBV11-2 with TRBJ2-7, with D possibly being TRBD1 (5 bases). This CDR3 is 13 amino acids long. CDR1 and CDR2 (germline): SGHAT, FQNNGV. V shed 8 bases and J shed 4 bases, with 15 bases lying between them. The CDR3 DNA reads TGTGCCAGCGGCCCTTCTAGGGGTTACGAGCAGTACTTC. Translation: CASGPSRGYEQYF.

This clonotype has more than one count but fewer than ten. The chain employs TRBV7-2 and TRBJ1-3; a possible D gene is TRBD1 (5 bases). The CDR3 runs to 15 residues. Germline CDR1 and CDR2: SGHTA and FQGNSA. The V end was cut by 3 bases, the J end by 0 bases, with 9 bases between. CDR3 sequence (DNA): TGTGCCAGCAGCTTGGACACTTTCTCTGGAAACACCATATATTTT. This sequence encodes CASSLDTFSGNTIYF.

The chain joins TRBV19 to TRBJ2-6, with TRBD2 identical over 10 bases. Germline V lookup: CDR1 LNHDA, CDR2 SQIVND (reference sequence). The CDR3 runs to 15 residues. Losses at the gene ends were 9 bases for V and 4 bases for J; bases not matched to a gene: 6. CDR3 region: CASSVAGGGANVLTF. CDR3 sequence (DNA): TGTGCCAGCAGCGTAGCGGGGGGAGGGGCCAACGTCCTGACTTTC.

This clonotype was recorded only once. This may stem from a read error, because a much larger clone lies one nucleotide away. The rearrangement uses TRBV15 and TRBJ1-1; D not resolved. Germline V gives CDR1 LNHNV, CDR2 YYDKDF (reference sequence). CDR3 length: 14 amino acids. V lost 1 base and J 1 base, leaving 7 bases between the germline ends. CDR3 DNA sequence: TGTGCCACCAGCAGAGCGGCGGCGAACACTGAAGCTTTCTTT. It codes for CATSRAAANTEAFF.

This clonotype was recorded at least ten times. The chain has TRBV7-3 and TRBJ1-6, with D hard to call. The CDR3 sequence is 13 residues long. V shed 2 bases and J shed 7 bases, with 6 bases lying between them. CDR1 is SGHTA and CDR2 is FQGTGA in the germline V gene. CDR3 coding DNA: TGTGCCAGCAGCTTATCTATCAATTCACCCCTCCACTTT. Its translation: CASSLSINSPLHF.

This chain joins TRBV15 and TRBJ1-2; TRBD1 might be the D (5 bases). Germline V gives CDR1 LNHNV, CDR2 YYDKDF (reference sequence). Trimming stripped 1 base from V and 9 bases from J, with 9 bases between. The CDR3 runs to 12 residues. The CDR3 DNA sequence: TGTGCCACCAGCAGAGGGGGGGGGAGCTACACCTTC. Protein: CATSRGGGSYTF.

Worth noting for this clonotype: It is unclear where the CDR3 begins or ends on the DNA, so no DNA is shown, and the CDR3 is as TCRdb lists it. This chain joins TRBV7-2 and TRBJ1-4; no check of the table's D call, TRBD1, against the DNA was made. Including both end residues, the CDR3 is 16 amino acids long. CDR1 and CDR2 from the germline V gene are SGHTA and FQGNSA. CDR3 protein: CASSQFGQGAREKLYF.

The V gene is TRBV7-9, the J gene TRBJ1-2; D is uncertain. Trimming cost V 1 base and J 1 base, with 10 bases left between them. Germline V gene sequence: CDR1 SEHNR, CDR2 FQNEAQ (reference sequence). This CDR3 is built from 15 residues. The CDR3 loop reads CASSLVGRRNYGYTF. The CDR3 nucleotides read TGTGCCAGCAGCTTAGTGGGCCGCCGTAACTATGGCTACACCTTC.

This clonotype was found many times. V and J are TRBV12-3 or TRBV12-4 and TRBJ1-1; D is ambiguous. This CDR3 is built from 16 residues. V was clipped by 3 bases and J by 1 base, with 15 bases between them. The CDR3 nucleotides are TGTGCCAGCAGTTTTGAGGGTACGGTCGGGAACACTGAAGCTTTCTTT. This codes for CASSFEGTVGNTEAFF.

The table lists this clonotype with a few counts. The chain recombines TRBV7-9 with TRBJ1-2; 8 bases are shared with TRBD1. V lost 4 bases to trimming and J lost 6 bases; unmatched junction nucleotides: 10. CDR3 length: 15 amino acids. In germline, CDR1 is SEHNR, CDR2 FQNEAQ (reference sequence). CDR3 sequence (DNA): TGTGCCAGCAGCTGGGGACAGGCCCTATCTGATGGCTACACCTTC. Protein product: CASSWGQALSDGYTF.

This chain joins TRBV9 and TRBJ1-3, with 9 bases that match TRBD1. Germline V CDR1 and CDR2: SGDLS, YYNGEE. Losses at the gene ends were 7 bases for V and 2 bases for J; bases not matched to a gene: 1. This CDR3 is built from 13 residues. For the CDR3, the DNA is TGTGCCAGCGGGACAGGGACTGGAAACACCATATATTTT. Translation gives CASGTGTGNTIYF.

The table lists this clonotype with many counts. CDR3 DNA: TGTGCCAGCAGTGAAGACAGGGGTAGGGAGCAGTACTTC. It specifies CASSEDRGREQYF. This chain uses TRBV2 with TRBJ2-7; 7 bases line up with TRBD1. With V trimmed by 1 base and J by 7 bases, 4 bases remained unmatched. CDR3 length equals 13 residues. Germline V gene sequence: CDR1 SNHLY, CDR2 FYNNEI.

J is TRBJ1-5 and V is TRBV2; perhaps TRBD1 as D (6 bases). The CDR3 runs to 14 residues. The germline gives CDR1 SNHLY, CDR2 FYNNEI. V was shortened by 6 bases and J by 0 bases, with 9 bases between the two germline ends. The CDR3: CASRARGSNQPQHF. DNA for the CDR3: TGTGCCAGCAGAGCCAGGGGTAGCAATCAGCCCCAGCATTTT.

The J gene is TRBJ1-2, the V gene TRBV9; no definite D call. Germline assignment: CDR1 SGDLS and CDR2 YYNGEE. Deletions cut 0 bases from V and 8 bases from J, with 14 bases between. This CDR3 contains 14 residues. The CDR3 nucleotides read TGTGCCAGCAGCGTAGGGAAGGGATCCGGCGGCTACACCTTC. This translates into CASSVGKGSGGYTF.

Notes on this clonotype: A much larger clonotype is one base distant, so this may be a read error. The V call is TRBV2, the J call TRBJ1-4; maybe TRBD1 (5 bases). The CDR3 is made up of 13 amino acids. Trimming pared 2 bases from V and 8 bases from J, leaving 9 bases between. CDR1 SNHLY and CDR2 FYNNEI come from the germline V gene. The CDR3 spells CASSEQGREKLFF. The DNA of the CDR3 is TGTGCCAGCAGTGAACAGGGACGCGAAAAACTGTTTTTT.

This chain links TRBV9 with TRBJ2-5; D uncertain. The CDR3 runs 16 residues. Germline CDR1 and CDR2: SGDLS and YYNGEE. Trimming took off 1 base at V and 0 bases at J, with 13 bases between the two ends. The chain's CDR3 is CASSVSGIRYQETQYF. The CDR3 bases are TGTGCCAGCAGCGTATCTGGAATCAGGTACCAAGAGACCCAGTACTTC.

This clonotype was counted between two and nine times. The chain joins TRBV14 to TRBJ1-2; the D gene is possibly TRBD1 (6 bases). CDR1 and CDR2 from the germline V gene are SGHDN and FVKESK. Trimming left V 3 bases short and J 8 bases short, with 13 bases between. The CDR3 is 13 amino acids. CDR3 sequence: CASSQGTLGGYTF. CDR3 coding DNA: TGTGCCAGCAGCCAGGGGACATTGGGCGGCTACACCTTC. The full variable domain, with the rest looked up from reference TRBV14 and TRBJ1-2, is EAGVTQFPSHSVIEKGQTVTLRCDPISGHDNLYWYRRVMGKEIKFLLHFVKESKQDESGMPNNRFLAERTGGTYSTLKVQPAELEDSGVYFCASSQGTLGGYTFGSGTRLTVV.

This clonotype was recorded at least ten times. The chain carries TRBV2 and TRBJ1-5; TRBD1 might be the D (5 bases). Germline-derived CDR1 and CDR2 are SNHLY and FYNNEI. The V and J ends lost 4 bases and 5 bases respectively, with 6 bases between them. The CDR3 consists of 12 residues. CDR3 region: CASSGDYQPQHF. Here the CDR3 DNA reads TGTGCCAGCAGTGGGGACTATCAGCCCCAGCATTTT.

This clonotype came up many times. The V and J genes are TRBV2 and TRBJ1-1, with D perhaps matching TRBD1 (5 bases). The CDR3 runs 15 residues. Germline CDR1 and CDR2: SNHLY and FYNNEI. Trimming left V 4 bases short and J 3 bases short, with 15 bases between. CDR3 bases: TGTGCCAGCAGTGTAGGAGGGGCGAGGTACACTGAAGCTTTCTTT. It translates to CASSVGGARYTEAFF.

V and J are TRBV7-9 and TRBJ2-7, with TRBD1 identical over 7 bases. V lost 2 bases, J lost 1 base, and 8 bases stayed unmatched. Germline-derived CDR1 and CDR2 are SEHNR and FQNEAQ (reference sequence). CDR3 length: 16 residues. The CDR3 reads CASSLPRTGESYEQYF. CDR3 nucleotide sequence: TGTGCCAGCAGCTTACCGCGGACAGGTGAATCCTACGAGCAGTACTTC.

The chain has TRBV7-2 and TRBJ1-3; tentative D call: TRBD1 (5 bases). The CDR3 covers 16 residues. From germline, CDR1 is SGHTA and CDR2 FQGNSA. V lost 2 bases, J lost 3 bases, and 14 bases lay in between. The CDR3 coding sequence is TGTGCCAGCAGCTTATTAGCAGGGTTTCGTGGAAACACCATATATTTT. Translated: CASSLLAGFRGNTIYF. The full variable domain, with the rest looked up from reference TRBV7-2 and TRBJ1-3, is GAGVSQSPSNKVTEKGKDVELRCDPISGHTALYWYRQSLGQGLEFLIYFQGNSAPDKSGLPSDRFSAERTGGSVSTLTIQRTQQEDSAVYLCASSLLAGFRGNTIYFGEGSWLTVV.

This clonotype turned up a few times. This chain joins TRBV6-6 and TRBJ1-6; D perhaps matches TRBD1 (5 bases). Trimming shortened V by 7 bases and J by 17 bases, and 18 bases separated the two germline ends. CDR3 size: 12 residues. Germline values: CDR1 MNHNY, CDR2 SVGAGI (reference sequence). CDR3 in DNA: TGTGCCAGCAAGGAGGAATTCCAGGGAGTCCACTTT. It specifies CASKEEFQGVHF.

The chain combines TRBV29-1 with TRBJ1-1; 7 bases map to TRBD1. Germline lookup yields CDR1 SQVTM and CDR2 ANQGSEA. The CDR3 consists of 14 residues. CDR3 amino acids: CQTRDRPTNTEAFF. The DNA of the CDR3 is TGCCAAACCCGGGACAGACCAACGAACACTGAAGCTTTCTTT.

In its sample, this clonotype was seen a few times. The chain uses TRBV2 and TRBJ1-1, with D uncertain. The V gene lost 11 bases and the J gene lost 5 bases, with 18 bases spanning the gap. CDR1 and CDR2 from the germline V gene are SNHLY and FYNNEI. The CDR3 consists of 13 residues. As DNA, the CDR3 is TGTGCCTGGAGTGTGCAAAGGAGGACTGAAGCTTTCTTT. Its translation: CAWSVQRRTEAFF.

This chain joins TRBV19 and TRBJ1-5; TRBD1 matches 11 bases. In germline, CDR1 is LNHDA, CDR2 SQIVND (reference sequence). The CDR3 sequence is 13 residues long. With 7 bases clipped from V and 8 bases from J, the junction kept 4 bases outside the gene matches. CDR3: CASTPGQGEPQHF. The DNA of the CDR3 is TGTGCCAGTACCCCGGGACAGGGGGAGCCCCAGCATTTT. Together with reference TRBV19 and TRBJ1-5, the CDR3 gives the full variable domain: DGGITQSPKYLFRKEGQNVTLSCEQNLNHDAMYWYRQDPGQGLRLIYYSQIVNDFQKGDIAEGYSVSREKKESFPLTVTSAQKNPTAFYLCASTPGQGEPQHFGDGTRLSIL.

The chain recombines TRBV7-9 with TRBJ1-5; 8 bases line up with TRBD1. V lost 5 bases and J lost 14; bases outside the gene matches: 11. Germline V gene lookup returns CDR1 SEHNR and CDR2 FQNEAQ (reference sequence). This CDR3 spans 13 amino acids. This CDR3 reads CASSPGQGTYEHF. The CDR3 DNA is TGTGCCAGCAGCCCTGGACAGGGAACCTACGAGCATTTT.

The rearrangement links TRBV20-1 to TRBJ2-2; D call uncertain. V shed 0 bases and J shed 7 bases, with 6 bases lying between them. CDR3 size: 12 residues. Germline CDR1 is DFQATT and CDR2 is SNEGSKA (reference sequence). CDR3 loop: CSARDYSGELFF. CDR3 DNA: TGCAGTGCTAGAGATTACAGCGGGGAGCTGTTTTTT.